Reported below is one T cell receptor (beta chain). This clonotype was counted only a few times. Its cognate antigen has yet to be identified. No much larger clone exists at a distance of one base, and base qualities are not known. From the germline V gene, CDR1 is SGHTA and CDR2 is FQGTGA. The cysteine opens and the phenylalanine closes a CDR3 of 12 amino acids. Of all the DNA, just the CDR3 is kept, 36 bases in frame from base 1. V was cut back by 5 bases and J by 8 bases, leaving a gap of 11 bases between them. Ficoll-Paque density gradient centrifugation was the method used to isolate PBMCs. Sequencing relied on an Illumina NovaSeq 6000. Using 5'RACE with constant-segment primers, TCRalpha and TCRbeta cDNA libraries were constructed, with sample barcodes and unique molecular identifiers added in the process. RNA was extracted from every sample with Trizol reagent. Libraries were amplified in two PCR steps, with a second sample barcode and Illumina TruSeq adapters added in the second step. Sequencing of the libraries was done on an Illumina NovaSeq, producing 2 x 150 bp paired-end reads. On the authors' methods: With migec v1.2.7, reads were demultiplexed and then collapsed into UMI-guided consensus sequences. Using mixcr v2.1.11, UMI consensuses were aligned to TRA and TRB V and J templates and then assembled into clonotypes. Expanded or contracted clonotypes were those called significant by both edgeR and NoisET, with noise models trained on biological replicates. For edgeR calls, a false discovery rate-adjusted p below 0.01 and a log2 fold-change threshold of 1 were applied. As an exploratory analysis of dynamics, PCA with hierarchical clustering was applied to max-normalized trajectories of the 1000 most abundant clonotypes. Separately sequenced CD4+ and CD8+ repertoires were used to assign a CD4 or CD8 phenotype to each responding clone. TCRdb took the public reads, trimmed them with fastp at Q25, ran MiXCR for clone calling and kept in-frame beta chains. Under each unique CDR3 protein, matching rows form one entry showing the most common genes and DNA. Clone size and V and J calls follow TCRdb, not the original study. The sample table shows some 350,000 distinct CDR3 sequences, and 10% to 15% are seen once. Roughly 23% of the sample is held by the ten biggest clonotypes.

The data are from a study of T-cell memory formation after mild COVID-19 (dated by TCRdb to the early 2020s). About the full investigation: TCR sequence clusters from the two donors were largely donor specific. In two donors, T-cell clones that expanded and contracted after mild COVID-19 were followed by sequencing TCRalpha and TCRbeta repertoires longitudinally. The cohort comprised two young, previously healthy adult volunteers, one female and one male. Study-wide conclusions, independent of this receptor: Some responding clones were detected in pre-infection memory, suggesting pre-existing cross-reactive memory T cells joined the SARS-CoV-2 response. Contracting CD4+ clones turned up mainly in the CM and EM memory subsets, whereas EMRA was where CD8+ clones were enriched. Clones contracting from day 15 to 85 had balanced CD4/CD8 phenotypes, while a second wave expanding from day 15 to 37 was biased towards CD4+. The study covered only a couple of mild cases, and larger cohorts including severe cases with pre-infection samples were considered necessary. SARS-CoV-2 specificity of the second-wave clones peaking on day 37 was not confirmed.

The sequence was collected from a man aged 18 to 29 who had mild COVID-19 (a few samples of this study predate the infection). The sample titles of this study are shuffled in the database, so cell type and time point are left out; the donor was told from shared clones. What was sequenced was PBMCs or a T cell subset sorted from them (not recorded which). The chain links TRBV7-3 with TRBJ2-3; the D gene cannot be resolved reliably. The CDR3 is CASSLDSGTQYF. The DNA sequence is TGTGCCAGCAGCCTGGATAGTGGTACGCAGTATTTT.